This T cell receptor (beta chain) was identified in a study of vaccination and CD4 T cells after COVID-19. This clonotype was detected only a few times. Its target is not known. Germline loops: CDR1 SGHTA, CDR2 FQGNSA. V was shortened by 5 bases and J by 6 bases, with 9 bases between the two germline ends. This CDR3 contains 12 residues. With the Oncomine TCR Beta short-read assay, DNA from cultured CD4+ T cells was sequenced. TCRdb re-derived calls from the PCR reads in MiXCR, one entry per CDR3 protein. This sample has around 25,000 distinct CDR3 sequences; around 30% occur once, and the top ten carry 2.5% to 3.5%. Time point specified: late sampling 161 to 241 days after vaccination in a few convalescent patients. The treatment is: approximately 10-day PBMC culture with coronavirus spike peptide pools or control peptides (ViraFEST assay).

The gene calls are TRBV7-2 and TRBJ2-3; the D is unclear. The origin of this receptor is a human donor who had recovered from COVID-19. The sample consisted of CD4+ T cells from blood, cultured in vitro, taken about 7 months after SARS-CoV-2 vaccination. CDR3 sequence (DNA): TGTGCCAGCAGCCCTCGAGCGGATACGCAGTATTTT. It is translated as CASSPRADTQYF.